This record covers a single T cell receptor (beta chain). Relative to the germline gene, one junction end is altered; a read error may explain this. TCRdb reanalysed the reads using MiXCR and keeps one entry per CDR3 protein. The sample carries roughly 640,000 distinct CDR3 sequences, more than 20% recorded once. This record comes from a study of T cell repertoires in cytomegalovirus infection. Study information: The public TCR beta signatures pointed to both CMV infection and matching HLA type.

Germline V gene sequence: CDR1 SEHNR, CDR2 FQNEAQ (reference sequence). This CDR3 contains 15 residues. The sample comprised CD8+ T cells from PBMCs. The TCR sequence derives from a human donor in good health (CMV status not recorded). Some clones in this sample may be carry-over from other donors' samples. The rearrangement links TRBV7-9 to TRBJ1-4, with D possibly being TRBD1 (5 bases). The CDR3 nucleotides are TGTACCAGCAGCTTAGCAATGGGGACTAATGAAAAACTGTTTTTC. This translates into CTSSLAMGTNEKLFF.